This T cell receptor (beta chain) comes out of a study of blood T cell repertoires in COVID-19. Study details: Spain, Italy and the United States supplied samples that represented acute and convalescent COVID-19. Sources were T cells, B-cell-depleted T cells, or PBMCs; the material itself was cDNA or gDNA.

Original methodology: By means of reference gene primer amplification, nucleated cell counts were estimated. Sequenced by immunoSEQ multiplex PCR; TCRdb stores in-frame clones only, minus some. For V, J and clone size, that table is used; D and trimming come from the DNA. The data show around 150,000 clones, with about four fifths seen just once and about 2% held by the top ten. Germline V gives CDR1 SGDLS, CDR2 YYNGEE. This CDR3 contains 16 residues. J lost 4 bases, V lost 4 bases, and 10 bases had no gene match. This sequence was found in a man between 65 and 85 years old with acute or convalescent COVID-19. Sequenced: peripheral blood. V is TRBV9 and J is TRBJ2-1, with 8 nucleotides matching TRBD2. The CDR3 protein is CASSSQSGSAYNEQFF. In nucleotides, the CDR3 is TGTGCCAGCAGCTCTCAGAGCGGGAGCGCTTACAATGAGCAGTTCTTC.